This TCR beta chain was profiled in a study of cytomegalovirus exposure and HLA in healthy donors. The PCR contained 60 Vbeta and 13 Jbeta primers. Sequenced by immunoSEQ multiplex PCR; TCRdb stores in-frame clones only, minus some. The sample contains approximately 160,000 clones, around 72% of which appear only once. V was trimmed by 4 bases and J by 4 bases, leaving 18 bases between them. The CDR3 has 16 amino acids. Germline V CDR1 and CDR2: SGHTS, YDEGEE. Sequencing was performed on PBMCs. The receptor's source is a man aged 45-60 years in good health and CMV-seronegative. The chain uses TRBV5-8 and TRBJ2-1, with a possible D match to TRBD1 (5 bases). Here the CDR3 reads CASSEDGHRSYNEQFF. For the CDR3, the DNA is TGTGCCAGCAGCGAGGATGGACACCGATCTTACAATGAGCAGTTCTTC.